The TCR beta chain under discussion was sequenced for a study of cytomegalovirus exposure and HLA in healthy donors. Germline V gene sequence: CDR1 SGHVS, CDR2 FQNEAQ. V was pared by 6 bases and J by 0 bases, with 7 bases of the junction left unmatched. The CDR3 sequence is 15 residues long. With respect to this clone: Its antigen is undetermined.

Broader study findings: A later examination showed that TCR association rates differed by HLA locus, with DRB1 most and HLA-C fewest. Sequencing likely generated an artifact that appeared as a cluster of highly shared sequence variants. A previous analysis found most TCR beta V segments productive roughly 87% or roughly 30% of the time.

It was with 60 Vbeta and 13 Jbeta primers that the PCR ran. The method was immunoSEQ multiplex PCR; TCRdb's version includes in-frame clones alone and lacks a portion of them. The data hold about 120,000 clones, with roughly two thirds observed a single time. The TCR originated in a woman aged 25 to 45 in good health and CMV-seronegative. This sequence joins TRBV7-8 and TRBJ2-7, with 8 bases fitting TRBD1. The specimen sequenced was PBMCs. The CDR3 loop is CASRKDRGPSYEQYF. The CDR3 DNA follows: TGTGCCAGCAGAAAAGACAGGGGTCCCTCCTACGAGCAGTACTTC. Drawing the rest from reference TRBV7-8 and TRBJ2-7, the complete variable domain is GAGVSQSPRYKVAKRGQDVALRCDPISGHVSLFWYQQALGQGPEFLTYFQNEAQLDKSGLPSDRFFAERPEGSVSTLKIQRTQQEDSAVYLCASRKDRGPSYEQYFGPGTRLTVT.